The source of this T cell receptor (beta chain) is a study of lymphopenia after photon versus proton radiotherapy. Whole-study results and caveats: Post-nadir TCR diversity decline inversely tracked overall survival among those who died. Post-nadir diversity loss with photons came from oligoclonal expansion, particularly CD8+ Temra cells. Survival link was tested only in deceased patients; proton benefit remains a possibility. Photon-treated patients lost naive T cells and TCR diversity; proton-treated stayed stable.

V lost 7 bases and J 5 bases, leaving 17 bases between the germline ends. The CDR3 extends over 14 amino acids. The germline V gene has CDR1 MDHEN and CDR2 SYDVKM. Note on this clone: Its antigen is still unknown.

TCRdb's copy holds only in-frame clones and misses some; the assay was immunoSEQ multiplex PCR. This table has over 35,000 clones, 70% to 90% appearing once. The source was peripheral blood, collected from a patient treated with proton-based radiotherapy. This receptor was identified in a woman aged 70-85 years with pancreatic cancer. Some clones in this sample may be carry-over from other donors' samples. V is TRBV28 and J is TRBJ1-2; D ambiguous. CDR3 sequence (DNA): TGTGCCAGCATCACCCCGGGCCAATCTTATGGCTACACCTTC. Translating gives CASITPGQSYGYTF.